These T cell receptor beta chains were read from a single sample in a study of blood T cell repertoires in COVID-19. Here immunoSEQ multiplex PCR was the method, and the copy in TCRdb shows in-frame clones only, minus some. Of about 300,000 clones listed, 89% are singletons. The sequencing input was peripheral blood. Receptors were obtained from a young woman with COVID-19, enrolled during active disease. Both conserved end residues are part of each CDR3. Fields, in order: clone size, V gene, D gene, J gene, CDR3 protein, CDR3 DNA. A D gene is named only where the DNA matches it firmly. A row's size may be missing; if present it is once, few, many or a size class.

.	TRBV29-1	TRBD1	TRBJ1-1	CSVGGDRVGTFF	TGCAGCGTTGGAGGGGACAGGGTTGGAACTTTCTTT
.	TRBV9	TRBD1	TRBJ2-7	CASSGGQGPYEQYF	TGTGCCAGCAGCGGGGGACAGGGACCCTACGAGCAGTACTTC
.	TRBV7-6	TRBD1	TRBJ1-1	CASSSEQGARTEAFF	TGTGCCAGCAGCAGCGAACAGGGGGCGCGCACTGAAGCTTTCTTT
.	TRBV25-1	.	TRBJ2-2	CASRDTAGGELFF	TGTGCCAGCAGGGACACTGCTGGGGGGGAGCTGTTTTTT
.	TRBV27	TRBD1	TRBJ1-5	CASKVLEGAQPQHF	TGTGCCAGCAAGGTTTTGGAGGGGGCTCAGCCCCAGCATTTT
.	TRBV6-5	TRBD1	TRBJ1-2	CASSFRPTGDYGYTF	TGTGCCAGCAGTTTTCGCCCGACAGGGGACTATGGCTACACCTTC
.	TRBV7-3	.	TRBJ2-6	CASSFSFAGANVLTF	TGTGCCAGCAGCTTCTCTTTCGCTGGGGCCAACGTCCTGACTTTC
.	TRBV5-1	TRBD1	TRBJ1-2	CASSFQGGNYGYTF	TGCGCCAGCAGCTTTCAGGGGGGTAACTATGGCTACACCTTC
.	TRBV19	.	TRBJ1-5	CASSIGVSNQPQHF	TGTGCCAGTAGTATCGGGGTAAGCAATCAGCCCCAGCATTTT
.	TRBV7-9	TRBD2	TRBJ2-2	CASSQSGGHTGELFF	TGTGCCAGCAGCCAAAGCGGGGGGCACACCGGAGAGCTGTTTTTT
once	TRBV28	TRBD1	TRBJ1-1	CAATGTGGVWTEAFF	TGTGCCGCGACCGGGACAGGGGGCGTATGGACTGAAGCTTTCTTT
.	TRBV5-1	TRBD1	TRBJ1-1	CASSRTGEESEAFF	TGCGCCAGCAGCAGGACAGGGGAGGAGTCTGAAGCTTTCTTT
.	TRBV6-1	.	TRBJ2-3	CASSEVGTRTDTQYF	TGTGCCAGCAGTGAAGTCGGGACTCGCACAGATACGCAGTATTTT
.	TRBV11-2	TRBD2	TRBJ2-2	CASSWGLAGGNTGELFF	TGTGCCAGCAGCTGGGGACTAGCGGGGGGGAACACCGGGGAGCTGTTTTTT
.	TRBV5-1	TRBD2	TRBJ2-3	CASSPGTSGLDTQYF	TGCGCCAGCAGCCCCGGGACTAGCGGGTTAGATACGCAGTATTTT
.	TRBV28	TRBD1	TRBJ1-6	CASSWDRGYSPLHF	TGTGCCAGCAGTTGGGACAGGGGCTATTCACCCCTCCACTTT
.	TRBV3-1/TRBV3-2	.	TRBJ1-4	CASSQRGGGEKLFF	TGTGCCAGCAGCCAGAGGGGGGGAGGTGAAAAACTGTTTTTT
.	TRBV18	.	TRBJ1-2	CASSPDRTDSWGYTF	TGTGCCAGCTCACCTGACAGGACAGATTCGTGGGGCTACACCTTC
.	TRBV18	.	TRBJ1-2	CASSPGASTDYGYTF	TGTGCCAGCTCACCAGGGGCCTCGACGGACTATGGCTACACCTTC
.	TRBV12-3/TRBV12-4	.	TRBJ1-2	CASSQTAYGYTF	TGTGCCAGCAGTCAGACAGCGTATGGCTACACCTTC
.	TRBV4-2	TRBD1	TRBJ1-2	CASSQDHGTGVLYGYTF	TGTGCCAGCAGCCAAGATCACGGGACAGGGGTTCTTTATGGCTACACCTTC
.	TRBV15	TRBD1	TRBJ1-5	CATSLNTGDVGNQPQHF	TGTGCCACCAGCTTAAACACAGGGGATGTGGGCAATCAGCCCCAGCATTTT
.	TRBV5-5	.	TRBJ1-4	CASSSTPGHRNEKLFF	TGTGCCAGCAGCTCCACTCCAGGGCACCGTAATGAAAAACTGTTTTTT
.	TRBV7-8	.	TRBJ1-2	CASSLGGSNYGYTF	TGTGCCAGCAGCTTAGGGGGCTCCAACTATGGCTACACCTTC
.	TRBV4-1	TRBD1	TRBJ1-2	CASSQAALTGVYGYTF	TGCGCCAGCAGCCAGGCGGCCCTGACAGGGGTCTATGGCTACACCTTC
.	TRBV6-5	TRBD1	TRBJ1-1	CASSYSGQGRNTEAFF	TGTGCCAGCAGTTACTCTGGACAGGGACGGAACACTGAAGCTTTCTTT
.	TRBV25-1	TRBD1	TRBJ1-4	CASSPSDREEKLFF	TGTGCCAGCAGTCCTAGCGACAGGGAGGAAAAACTGTTTTTT
.	TRBV6-5	.	TRBJ1-1	CASTQALSMNTEAFF	TGTGCCAGCACGCAGGCCTTATCGATGAACACTGAAGCTTTCTTT
.	TRBV19	.	TRBJ1-3	CASRAISGNTIYF	TGTGCCAGCAGGGCTATATCTGGGAACACCATATATTTT
few	TRBV2	.	TRBJ2-1	CASRQNDYNEQFF	TGTGCCAGTAGACAGAACGACTACAATGAGCAGTTCTTC
few	TRBV18	TRBD1	TRBJ2-7	CASSPTGQSYEQYF	TGTGCCAGCTCACCAACGGGACAGTCCTACGAGCAGTACTTC
.	TRBV6-2/TRBV6-3	TRBD1	TRBJ1-2	CASSYDRGGLRGYTF	TGTGCCAGCAGTTACGACAGGGGAGGATTGCGGGGCTACACCTTC
.	TRBV9	TRBD1	TRBJ1-2	CASSPRTGNYGYTF	TGTGCCAGCAGCCCGCGGACAGGAAACTATGGCTACACCTTC
.	TRBV12-3/TRBV12-4	.	TRBJ2-5	CASNIFQETQYF	TGTGCCAGCAATATCTTCCAAGAGACCCAGTACTTC
.	TRBV7-9	.	TRBJ1-3	CASSRAAGSGNTIYF	TGTGCCAGCAGCCGCGCCGCGGGCTCTGGAAACACCATATATTTT
.	TRBV28	TRBD1	TRBJ2-4	CASSFRTGGSEYF	TGTGCCAGCAGTTTTCGGACAGGGGGCTCGGAGTACTTC
.	TRBV3-1/TRBV3-2	.	TRBJ2-5	CASSQGGSGKETQYF	TGTGCCAGCAGCCAAGGGGGTAGCGGTAAAGAGACCCAGTACTTC
few	TRBV3-1/TRBV3-2	.	TRBJ2-1	CASRGANEQFF	TGTGCCAGCAGAGGGGCTAATGAGCAGTTCTTC
.	TRBV19	TRBD1	TRBJ1-4	CASARDRVNEKLFF	TGTGCCAGTGCCCGGGACAGGGTAAATGAAAAACTGTTTTTT
.	TRBV6-5	.	TRBJ1-6	CASSYVGGTASPLHF	TGTGCCAGCAGTTACGTTGGGGGGACTGCTTCACCCCTCCACTTT
.	TRBV18	.	TRBJ1-3	CASSQGDTGNTIYF	TGTGCCAGCTCACAAGGGGATACTGGAAACACCATATATTTT
.	TRBV5-1	TRBD1	TRBJ2-1	CASSAPGTGVDEQFF	TGCGCCAGCAGCGCCCCCGGGACAGGGGTGGATGAGCAGTTCTTC